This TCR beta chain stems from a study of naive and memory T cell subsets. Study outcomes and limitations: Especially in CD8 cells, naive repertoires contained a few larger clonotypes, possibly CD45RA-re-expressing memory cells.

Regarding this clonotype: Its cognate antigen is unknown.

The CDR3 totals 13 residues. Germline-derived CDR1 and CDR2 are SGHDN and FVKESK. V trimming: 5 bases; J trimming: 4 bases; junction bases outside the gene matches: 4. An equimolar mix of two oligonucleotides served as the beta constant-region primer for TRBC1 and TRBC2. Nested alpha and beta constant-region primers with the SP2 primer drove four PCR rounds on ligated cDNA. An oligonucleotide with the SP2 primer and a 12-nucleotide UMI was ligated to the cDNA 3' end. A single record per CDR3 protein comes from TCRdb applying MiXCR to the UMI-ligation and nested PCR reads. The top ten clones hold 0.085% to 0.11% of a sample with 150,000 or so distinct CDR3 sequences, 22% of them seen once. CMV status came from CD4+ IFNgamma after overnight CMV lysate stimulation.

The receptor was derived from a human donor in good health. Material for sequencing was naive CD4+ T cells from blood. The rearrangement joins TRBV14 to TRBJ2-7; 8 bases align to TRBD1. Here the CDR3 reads CASSIRQGYEQYF. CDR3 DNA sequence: TGTGCCAGCAGCATCAGACAGGGGTACGAGCAGTACTTC.